This T cell receptor beta chain appears in the sequencing data of a study of T cells after posttransplantation cyclophosphamide (dated by TCRdb to the mid-2010s). About the study as a whole: The study tracked T cell repertoire reconstitution by TRB sequencing after myeloablative bone marrow transplantation using posttransplantation cyclophosphamide as GVHD prophylaxis. Blood from every one of the 30 to 40 PTCy patients who had 1-year posttransplant specimens underwent TRB sequencing. In 3 patients, TRB sequencing was also performed on up to about 3 more blood samples taken 2 to 5.2 years after transplant, and in several patients, pretransplant blood was also TRB-sequenced. Because TRA and TRB clonality correlated tightly in roughly nine samples, the subsequent TCR analyses were limited to TRB only. Public TRB sequences were searched against a database of over 3,500 sequences associated with responses to pathogens, tumor antigens, self-antigens and alloantigens. Samples from under 40 PTCy-treated patients, along with samples from 15 to 20 of their related bone marrow donors, underwent antigen receptor sequencing.

As to this clone: Its specific antigen is unknown. No base quality information exists; no much larger clone differs at one position.

Related bone marrow donors provided peripheral blood samples on the day of marrow donation. To count as naive, T cells had to be viable CD3+CD4+ or CD3+CD8+ cells with a CCR7+CD45RA+CD45RO-CD95-CD27+CD28+ profile. Mononuclear cells from peripheral blood and bone marrow were separated by Ficoll-Hypaque density centrifugation and then cryopreserved. Sorting of CD4+ and CD8+ T cells, including naive and memory subsets, was performed by FACS on a FACSAria II. Genomic DNA was the input for TRB sequencing, which was run either with the immunoSEQ assay at survey resolution or with the hsTCRB kit. In the source study's methods: The immunoSEQ software was used for initial read processing, and the LymphoSeq R package was used for repertoire analyses. Clonality was calculated as 1 minus normalized Shannon entropy, and the Gini coefficient was also calculated for each TRB dataset. Phenotypes of unsorted samples were inferred by mapping TRB sequences from sorted subsets of the recipient or donor onto unsorted samples of the same recipient. Entries here come from immuneACCESS through TCRdb and include only in-frame sequences with V and J called. Some clones fail to appear in such tables; in the studies checked, an unresolved V gene covers under half of the shortfall, and the cause of the remainder is unknown. V and J calls and clone size follow that table, whereas D and trimming were derived from the DNA. Across this sample there are roughly 21,000 clones, with roughly 98% seen only once. The ten largest clones capture about 0.13% of the sample.

Study-wide findings and limitations: Across the roughly 40 patients, TRB clonality was highly associated with recipient CMV seropositivity and CMV reactivation, and diversity with PTCy was similar to that in the CNI/methotrexate controls. Donor-recipient similarity was low at 1-2 months but rose over the first year, and later blood repertoires were often dominated by donor CD8+ memory clones. The TRB repertoires of T cells infiltrating skin or the GI tract showed only limited overlap with the TRB repertoires found in blood.

Sequencing used naive CD8+ T cells sorted from PBMCs. This receptor was identified in a man aged 35 to 55 in good health, CMV-negative, and a related stem cell transplant donor.

The CDR3 amino acid sequence is: CASSHEGRGLTDTQYF. The sequenced DNA: TGTGCCAGCAGCCACGAGGGCAGGGGCCTCACAGATACGCAGTATTTT. Recombination joined TRBV7-9 with TRBJ2-3, with a tentative D gene TRBD1 over 6 matching bases. The CDR3, from cysteine to phenylalanine, totals 16 residues. The only DNA kept is the CDR3, 48 bases in frame from the first base. Relative to germline, V is 5 bases shorter and J is 2 bases shorter, with 17 bases between their ends. Sequences SEHNR (CDR1) and FQNEAQ (CDR2) are obtained from the germline V gene (reference sequence).